This is a list of T cell receptor beta chains from one sample in a study of cytomegalovirus exposure and HLA in healthy donors. Method: immunoSEQ multiplex PCR; TCRdb's copy keeps in-frame clones and lacks some. The sample has 95,000 to 110,000 clones, around 77% seen once. The sample taken for sequencing was PBMCs. All receptors come from a male donor in good health and CMV-seronegative. CDR3s include the opening cysteine and the closing phenylalanine or tryptophan. A D gene is named only where the DNA matches it firmly. Rows give clone size only sometimes, using once, few, many, or a class for an expanded clone.

d_gene	abundance	j_gene	v_gene	CDR3aa	CDR3nt
.	.	TRBJ2-7	TRBV11-2	CASSLVGGKSSYEQYF	TGTGCCAGCAGCTTAGTTGGCGGGAAGAGCTCCTACGAGCAGTACTTC
TRBD1	.	TRBJ2-7	TRBV6-6	CASSQGGPSYEQYF	TGTGCCAGCAGTCAAGGGGGCCCCTCCTACGAGCAGTACTTC
.	.	TRBJ1-3	TRBV9	CASGAGPGNTIYF	TGTGCCAGCGGCGCAGGGCCTGGAAACACCATATATTTT
TRBD1	.	TRBJ2-1	TRBV9	CASSVGVGGAYNEQFF	TGTGCCAGCAGCGTAGGTGTAGGGGGCGCTTACAATGAGCAGTTCTTC
.	.	TRBJ2-7	TRBV7-6	CASSMGMGGSRQYF	TGTGCCAGCAGCATGGGGATGGGAGGATCGCGGCAGTACTTC
.	.	TRBJ2-7	TRBV27	CASSLSNLREQYF	TGTGCCAGCAGTTTATCCAACCTACGCGAGCAGTACTTC
TRBD1	.	TRBJ2-5	TRBV9	CASSSWTGGMYQETQYF	TGTGCCAGCAGCTCCTGGACAGGGGGCATGTACCAAGAGACCCAGTACTTC
TRBD1	.	TRBJ2-5	TRBV11-2	CASSRGQLQETQYF	TGTGCCAGCAGCCGGGGACAGCTCCAAGAGACCCAGTACTTC
.	once	TRBJ2-1	TRBV27	CASGRGRVDEQFF	TGTGCCAGCGGCAGGGGAAGGGTCGATGAGCAGTTCTTC
TRBD1	.	TRBJ1-5	TRBV28	CASERTGGINQPQHF	TGTGCCAGCGAGAGGACAGGGGGAATCAATCAGCCCCAGCATTTT
TRBD1	.	TRBJ1-2	TRBV6-5	CASKRTGQAYGYTF	TGTGCCAGCAAACGGACAGGGCAAGCCTATGGCTACACCTTC
.	.	TRBJ2-7	TRBV7-6	CASSLRGFEQYF	TGTGCCAGCAGTCTCCGGGGGTTTGAGCAGTACTTC
.	.	TRBJ2-3	TRBV7-9	CASNQAGSDTQYF	TGTGCCAGCAACCAGGCCGGATCTGATACGCAGTATTTT
.	.	TRBJ2-6	TRBV27	CASSLRGGANVLTF	TGTGCCAGCAGTCTAAGGGGTGGGGCCAACGTCCTGACTTTC
.	.	TRBJ2-1	TRBV2	CASRGSSWGEQFF	TGTGCCAGCAGAGGGTCTAGCTGGGGTGAGCAGTTCTTC
TRBD1	few	TRBJ1-1	TRBV5-3	CARSSDRANPYLAFF	TGTGCCAGAAGCTCGGACAGGGCGAATCCCTATTTGGCTTTCTTT
TRBD1	.	TRBJ2-7	TRBV6-5	CASSRDRAYEQYF	TGTGCCAGCAGTCGGGACAGAGCCTACGAGCAGTACTTC
.	.	TRBJ2-3	TRBV6-5	CASSYSSFTDTQYF	TGTGCCAGCAGTTACTCGTCGTTCACAGATACGCAGTATTTT
TRBD2	few	TRBJ2-1	TRBV5-1	CASTGGSDEQFF	TGCGCCAGCACGGGCGGGAGTGATGAGCAGTTCTTC
TRBD1	.	TRBJ2-5	TRBV27	CASSSPIRDRQETQYF	TGTGCCAGCAGTTCCCCCATCCGGGACAGGCAAGAGACCCAGTACTTC
.	.	TRBJ1-2	TRBV6-5	CASSYFRNYGYTF	TGTGCCAGCAGTTATTTCAGGAACTATGGCTACACCTTC
TRBD1	.	TRBJ1-3	TRBV6-5	CASSSDRAGNTIYF	TGTGCCAGCAGTTCAGACAGGGCCGGAAACACCATATATTTT
.	.	TRBJ1-3	TRBV11-2	CASTEGNTIYF	TGTGCCAGCACCGAGGGAAACACCATATATTTT
TRBD1	.	TRBJ1-2	TRBV18	CASSPSDRISGYTF	TGTGCCAGCTCACCATCGGACAGGATAAGTGGCTACACCTTC
TRBD1	.	TRBJ2-4	TRBV6-6	CASNKNTRQGDIQYF	TGTGCCAGCAACAAAAACACCAGACAGGGAGACATTCAGTACTTC
TRBD1	once	TRBJ2-1	TRBV18	CASSLHRGPDNEQFF	TGTGCCAGCTCACTCCACAGGGGCCCGGACAATGAGCAGTTCTTC
.	.	TRBJ1-1	TRBV29-1	CSVEGASTEAFF	TGCAGCGTTGAGGGGGCGAGCACTGAAGCTTTCTTT
.	.	TRBJ1-2	TRBV29-1	CSVEEQGWYNYGYTF	TGCAGCGTTGAAGAGCAGGGTTGGTATAACTATGGCTACACCTTC
.	.	TRBJ1-5	TRBV28	CASSLSADFSNQPQHF	TGTGCCAGCAGTTTATCGGCAGACTTTAGCAATCAGCCCCAGCATTTT
.	few	TRBJ2-1	TRBV7-2	CASSLGWGGKPSYNEQFF	TGTGCCAGCAGCTTAGGGTGGGGCGGGAAACCCTCCTACAATGAGCAGTTCTTC
TRBD2	.	TRBJ2-2	TRBV28	CASRTSGSNTGELFF	TGTGCCAGCAGGACTAGCGGGTCGAACACCGGGGAGCTGTTTTTT
.	few	TRBJ1-1	TRBV27	CASSEVEAFF	TGTGCCAGCAGTGAGGTTGAAGCTTTCTTT
.	few	TRBJ1-4	TRBV5-1	CASSLTGSKLFF	TGCGCCAGCAGCTTGACAGGATCAAAACTGTTTTTT
TRBD2	few	TRBJ2-1	TRBV10-3	CAIRGAGGYEQFF	TGTGCCATCAGAGGAGCGGGAGGGTATGAGCAGTTCTTC
TRBD1	.	TRBJ2-1	TRBV5-1	CASSSTGTDYNEQFF	TGCGCCAGCAGCTCAACCGGGACAGACTACAATGAGCAGTTCTTC
.	.	TRBJ1-2	TRBV5-1	CASSRLTSPENGYTF	TGCGCCAGCAGCCGCCTGACTAGTCCTGAAAATGGCTACACCTTC
TRBD2	.	TRBJ2-2	TRBV11-2	CASSARTSKTGELFF	TGTGCCAGCAGCGCTAGGACTAGCAAGACCGGGGAGCTGTTTTTT
.	once	TRBJ1-5	TRBV27	CAIWWQGPGNQPQHF	TGTGCCATTTGGTGGCAGGGGCCGGGCAATCAGCCCCAGCATTTT
.	.	TRBJ1-1	TRBV27	CASSLYGGPGDTEAFF	TGTGCCAGCAGTTTATACGGGGGGCCCGGGGACACTGAAGCTTTCTTT
TRBD1	.	TRBJ1-2	TRBV2	CASSLTGNYDYTF	TGTGCCAGCAGTCTGACAGGGAACTATGACTACACCTTC
.	.	TRBJ2-1	TRBV4-2	CASSLLTGGYEQFF	TGTGCCAGCAGCCTTCTGACGGGGGGCTATGAGCAGTTCTTC
.	.	TRBJ2-7	TRBV15	CATSRGGYEQYF	TGTGCCACCAGCAGAGGCGGCTACGAGCAGTACTTC
TRBD2	.	TRBJ2-7	TRBV15	CATSRDKGTSGYYEQYF	TGTGCCACCAGCAGAGATAAAGGGACTAGCGGATACTACGAGCAGTACTTC
TRBD2	few	TRBJ2-7	TRBV18	CASSRRTSGASLYEQYF	TGTGCCAGCTCACGACGGACTAGCGGAGCCTCCCTCTACGAGCAGTACTTC
TRBD1	.	TRBJ2-5	TRBV29-1	CSVARGSETQYF	TGCAGCGTTGCCAGGGGGAGTGAGACCCAGTACTTC
.	.	TRBJ2-3	TRBV6-5	CASSYSLREVTDTQYF	TGTGCCAGCAGTTACTCTCTTAGGGAGGTAACAGATACGCAGTATTTT
TRBD2	few	TRBJ2-1	TRBV28	CASSLTGGSYNEQFF	TGTGCCAGCAGTTTAACGGGAGGAAGCTACAATGAGCAGTTCTTC
.	.	TRBJ2-7	TRBV7-6	CASSSDRARTNEQYF	TGTGCCAGCAGCTCTGACAGGGCACGGACTAACGAGCAGTACTTC
TRBD1	few	TRBJ2-2	TRBV18	CASSPRGRGPFF	TGTGCCAGCTCACCACGGGGCAGGGGGCCGTTTTTT
.	.	TRBJ2-7	TRBV9	CASSPELNRHEQYF	TGTGCCAGCAGCCCTGAACTTAACAGGCACGAGCAGTACTTC
TRBD1	few	TRBJ2-5	TRBV10-3	CAISERGQGSETQYF	TGTGCCATCAGTGAGAGGGGACAGGGGTCGGAGACCCAGTACTTC
TRBD2	.	TRBJ2-7	TRBV27	CASSFGGLAGVGPYEQYF	TGTGCCAGCAGTTTTGGGGGACTAGCGGGAGTGGGGCCCTACGAGCAGTACTTC